This paragraph covers one TCR beta chain sequence. Its antigen is still unknown. These data are taken from a study of CD8 T cells in ankylosing spondylitis. General study findings and limits: It appeared that ankylosing spondylitis blood was characterized by a TCR beta motif of seven or eight highly homologous variants. Disease-linked clones reportedly concentrated significantly in matched ankylosing spondylitis synovial fluid.

MiXCR was run by TCRdb on the 5' RACE reads, yielding one entry per CDR3 protein. The table includes 220,000 or so distinct CDR3 sequences, about 16% detected once. The origin of this receptor is a male donor with ankylosing spondylitis. Sample: blood, either unsorted or a sorted T cell fraction (not recorded which).

The DNA of the CDR3 is TGCGCCAGCAGCCAAGCAGGGGAAGGCTACGAGCAGTACTTC. Protein product: CASSQAGEGYEQYF. The genes are TRBV4-1 and TRBJ2-7, with a possible D match to TRBD1 (6 bases). Per germline, CDR1 MGHRA and CDR2 YSYEKL. Deletions cut 1 base from V and 3 bases from J, with 10 bases between. The CDR3 is 14 residues long.